This T cell receptor (beta chain) was sequenced for a study of OX40 agonist ivuxolimab in advanced cancers. Study context: Across the patients, intravenous ivuxolimab was delivered every 2 weeks at 0.01 to 10 mg/kg.

As concerns this clone: Its cognate antigen is unknown.

Libraries were prepared by immunoSEQ multiplex PCR; TCRdb keeps only in-frame clonotypes and omits some of them. The data contain about 45,000 clones, around 90% of them singletons. Broader study findings: Expanded peripheral T cell antigen specificity was not determined.

Specimen: CD4+ or CD8+ T cells sorted from blood, collected in a trial of the OX40 agonist ivuxolimab. This sequence originates from an adult with an advanced solid tumor such as melanoma, head and neck, liver or kidney cancer.

CDR3 nucleotide sequence: TGTGCCAGCAGCCCCAAGGGGTCGGGACTAGCGGATACGAACACCGGGGAGCTGTTTTTT. Amino acids: CASSPKGSGLADTNTGELFF. The rearrangement uses TRBV4-2 and TRBJ2-2, with 11 bases fitting TRBD2. The CDR3 spans 20 residues. Germline V gene data show CDR1 as LGHNA and CDR2 as YNFKEQ. The V segment lost 4 bases and the J segment 0 bases; nucleotides outside the gene matches: 13.